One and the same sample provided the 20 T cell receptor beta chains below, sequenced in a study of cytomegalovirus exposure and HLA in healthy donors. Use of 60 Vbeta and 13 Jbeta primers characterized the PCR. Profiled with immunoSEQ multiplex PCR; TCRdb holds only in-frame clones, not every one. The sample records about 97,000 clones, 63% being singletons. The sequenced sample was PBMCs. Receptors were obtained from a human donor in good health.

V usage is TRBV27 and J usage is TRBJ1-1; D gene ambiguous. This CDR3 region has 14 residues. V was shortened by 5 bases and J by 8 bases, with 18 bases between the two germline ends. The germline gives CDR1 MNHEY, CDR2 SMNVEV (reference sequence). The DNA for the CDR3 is TGTGCCAGCAGTCCCTCCCGCGGAGGGTCCGAAGCTTTCTTT. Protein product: CASSPSRGGSEAFF.

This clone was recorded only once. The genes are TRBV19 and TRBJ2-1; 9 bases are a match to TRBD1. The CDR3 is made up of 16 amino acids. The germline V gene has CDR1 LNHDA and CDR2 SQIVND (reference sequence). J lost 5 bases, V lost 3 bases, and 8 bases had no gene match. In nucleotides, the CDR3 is TGTGCCAGTAGTATCTCCGCCGGGACAGGGAACAATGAGCAGTTCTTC. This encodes CASSISAGTGNNEQFF. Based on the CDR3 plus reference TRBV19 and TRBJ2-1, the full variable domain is DGGITQSPKYLFRKEGQNVTLSCEQNLNHDAMYWYRQDPGQGLRLIYYSQIVNDFQKGDIAEGYSVSREKKESFPLTVTSAQKNPTAFYLCASSISAGTGNNEQFFGPGTRLTVL.

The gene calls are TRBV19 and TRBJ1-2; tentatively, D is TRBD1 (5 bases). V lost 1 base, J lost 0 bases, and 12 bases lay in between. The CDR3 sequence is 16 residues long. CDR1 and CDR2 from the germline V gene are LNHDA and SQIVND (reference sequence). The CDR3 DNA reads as TGTGCCAGTAGTATAGTCAGAACGGACACTAACTATGGCTACACCTTC. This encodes CASSIVRTDTNYGYTF. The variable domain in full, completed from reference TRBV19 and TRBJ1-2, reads DGGITQSPKYLFRKEGQNVTLSCEQNLNHDAMYWYRQDPGQGLRLIYYSQIVNDFQKGDIAEGYSVSREKKESFPLTVTSAQKNPTAFYLCASSIVRTDTNYGYTFGSGTRLTVV.

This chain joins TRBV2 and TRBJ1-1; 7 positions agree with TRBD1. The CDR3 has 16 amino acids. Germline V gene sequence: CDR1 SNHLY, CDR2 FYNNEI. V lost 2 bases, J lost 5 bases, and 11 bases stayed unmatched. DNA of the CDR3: TGTGCCAGCAGTGAACCGCCGGATCAGGGGGAAACTGAAGCTTTCTTT. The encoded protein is CASSEPPDQGETEAFF.

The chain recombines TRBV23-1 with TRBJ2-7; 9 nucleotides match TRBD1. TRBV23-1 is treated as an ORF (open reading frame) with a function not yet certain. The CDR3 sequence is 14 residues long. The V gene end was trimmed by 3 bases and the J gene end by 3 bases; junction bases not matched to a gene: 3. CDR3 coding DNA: TGCGCCAGCAGTCACCGGGACAGGGACTACGAGCAGTACTTC. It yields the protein CASSHRDRDYEQYF.

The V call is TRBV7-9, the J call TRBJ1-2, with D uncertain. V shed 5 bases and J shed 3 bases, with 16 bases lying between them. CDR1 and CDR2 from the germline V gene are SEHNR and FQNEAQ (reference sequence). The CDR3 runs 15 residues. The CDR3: CASSGTQSKDYGYTF. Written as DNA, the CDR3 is TGTGCCAGCAGCGGAACACAGAGTAAGGACTATGGCTACACCTTC.

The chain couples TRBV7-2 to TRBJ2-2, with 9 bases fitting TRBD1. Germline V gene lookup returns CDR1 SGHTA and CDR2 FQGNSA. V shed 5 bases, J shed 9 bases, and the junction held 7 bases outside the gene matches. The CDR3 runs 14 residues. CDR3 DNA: TGTGCCAGCAGCCCCGGGACAGGGCCAAGGGAGCTGTTTTTT. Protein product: CASSPGTGPRELFF.

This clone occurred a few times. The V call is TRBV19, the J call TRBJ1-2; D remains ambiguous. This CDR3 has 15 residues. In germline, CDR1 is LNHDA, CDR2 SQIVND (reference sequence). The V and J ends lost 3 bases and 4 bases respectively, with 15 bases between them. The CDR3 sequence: CASSMASGDPYGYTF. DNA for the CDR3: TGTGCCAGTAGTATGGCTAGCGGCGATCCCTATGGCTACACCTTC.

The CDR3 is CASSPGQGSQPQHF. CDR3 in DNA: TGCGCCAGCAGCCCTGGACAGGGAAGCCAGCCCCAGCATTTT. This chain connects TRBV5-1 to TRBJ1-5; 8 positions match TRBD1. Germline V gene data show CDR1 as SGHRS and CDR2 as YFSETQ. The CDR3 contains 14 residues. The trim removed 4 bases at V and 7 bases at J, leaving 7 bases unmatched.

The CDR3 region has the DNA TGTGCCAGCAGCTTAGCCAGGGGAACCACTGAAGCTTTCTTT. Its translation is CASSLARGTTEAFF. The chain uses TRBV7-6 and TRBJ1-1, with D tentatively TRBD1 (6 bases). The CDR3 contains 14 residues. V was trimmed by 0 bases and J by 4 bases, leaving 9 bases between them. The V gene's germline CDR1 is SGHVS and CDR2 FNYEAQ.

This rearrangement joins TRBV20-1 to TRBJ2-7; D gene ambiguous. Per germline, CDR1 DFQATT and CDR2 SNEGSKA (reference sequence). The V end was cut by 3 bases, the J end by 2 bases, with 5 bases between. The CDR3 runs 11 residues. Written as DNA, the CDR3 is TGCAGTGCTAGGATAGCCTACGAGCAGTACTTC. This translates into CSARIAYEQYF.

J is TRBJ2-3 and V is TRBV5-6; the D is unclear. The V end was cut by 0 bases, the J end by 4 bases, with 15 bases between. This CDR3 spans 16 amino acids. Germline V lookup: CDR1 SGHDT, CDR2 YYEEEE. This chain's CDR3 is CASSLDPRRVADTQYF. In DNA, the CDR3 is TGTGCCAGCAGCTTGGATCCGCGGCGAGTGGCAGATACGCAGTATTTT.

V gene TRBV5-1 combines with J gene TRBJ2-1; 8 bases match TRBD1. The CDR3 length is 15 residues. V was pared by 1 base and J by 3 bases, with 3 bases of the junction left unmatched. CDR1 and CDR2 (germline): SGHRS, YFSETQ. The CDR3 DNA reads TGCGCCAGCAGCTTGATAGGACAGGGCTACAATGAGCAGTTCTTC. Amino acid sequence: CASSLIGQGYNEQFF.

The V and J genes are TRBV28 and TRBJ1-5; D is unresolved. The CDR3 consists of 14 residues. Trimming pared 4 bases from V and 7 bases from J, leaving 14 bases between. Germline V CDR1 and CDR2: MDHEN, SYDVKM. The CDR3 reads CASSSNGELQPQHF. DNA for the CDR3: TGTGCCAGCAGTTCCAATGGGGAGTTACAGCCCCAGCATTTT.

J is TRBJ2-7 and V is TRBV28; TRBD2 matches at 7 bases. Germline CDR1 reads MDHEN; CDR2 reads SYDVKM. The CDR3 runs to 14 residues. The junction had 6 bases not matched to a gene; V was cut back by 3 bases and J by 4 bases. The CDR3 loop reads CASSFGGSRYEQYF. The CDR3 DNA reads TGTGCCAGCAGTTTTGGCGGGAGTAGGTACGAGCAGTACTTC. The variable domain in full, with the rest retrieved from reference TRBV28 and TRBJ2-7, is DVKVTQSSRYLVKRTGEKVFLECVQDMDHENMFWYRQDPGLGLRLIYFSYDVKMKEKGDIPEGYSVSREKKERFSLILESASTNQTSMYLCASSFGGSRYEQYFGPGTRLTVT.

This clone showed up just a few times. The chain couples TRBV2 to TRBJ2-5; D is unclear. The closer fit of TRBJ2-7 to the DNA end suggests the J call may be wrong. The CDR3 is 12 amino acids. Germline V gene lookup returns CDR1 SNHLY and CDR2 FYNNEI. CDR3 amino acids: CASLDEPYEQYF. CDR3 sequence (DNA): TGTGCCAGTCTAGACGAGCCCTACGAGCAGTACTTC.

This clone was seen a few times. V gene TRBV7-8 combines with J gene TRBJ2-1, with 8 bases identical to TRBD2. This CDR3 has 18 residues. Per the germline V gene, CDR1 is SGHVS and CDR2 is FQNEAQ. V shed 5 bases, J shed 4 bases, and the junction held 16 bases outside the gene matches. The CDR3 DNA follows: TGTGCCAGCAGCGGAGGGACTAGAGTTGGATTGGGGTACAATGAGCAGTTCTTC. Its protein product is CASSGGTRVGLGYNEQFF. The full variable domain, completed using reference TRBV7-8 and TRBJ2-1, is GAGVSQSPRYKVAKRGQDVALRCDPISGHVSLFWYQQALGQGPEFLTYFQNEAQLDKSGLPSDRFFAERPEGSVSTLKIQRTQQEDSAVYLCASSGGTRVGLGYNEQFFGPGTRLTVL.

CDR3 DNA sequence: TGTGCCAGTAGTTCTCTGGTCTCGGGGACATACAATGAGCAGTTCTTC. The encoded protein is CASSSLVSGTYNEQFF. The J gene is TRBJ2-1, the V gene TRBV19, with a possible D match to TRBD1 (6 bases). This CDR3 region has 16 residues. Trimming removed 5 bases at V and 4 bases at J, with 18 bases between. Germline CDR1 and CDR2: LNHDA and SQIVND (reference sequence).

The CDR3 spells CASSFRGRKETQYF. The CDR3 DNA reads TGTGCCAGCAGCTTTCGCGGGAGGAAAGAGACCCAGTACTTC. The chain uses TRBV11-2 and TRBJ2-5; 8 bases match TRBD2. Germline CDR1 SGHAT, CDR2 FQNNGV. V was clipped by 3 bases and J by 3 bases; unmatched bases: 3. This CDR3 region has 14 residues.

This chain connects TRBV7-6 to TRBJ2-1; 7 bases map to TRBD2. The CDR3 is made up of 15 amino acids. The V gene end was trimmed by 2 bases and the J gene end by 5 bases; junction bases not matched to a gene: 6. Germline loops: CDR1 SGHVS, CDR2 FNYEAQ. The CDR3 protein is CASSLNSAGDNEQFF. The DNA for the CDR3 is TGTGCCAGCAGCTTAAACAGTGCGGGGGACAATGAGCAGTTCTTC.